A selection of T cell receptor beta chains follows, all from one sample in a study of CD8 T cells in ankylosing spondylitis. From the 5' RACE reads, TCRdb called clonotypes with MiXCR, one entry per CDR3 protein. The table lists hundreds of thousands of distinct CDR3 sequences, over 9.5% of them singletons. The material sequenced was blood, either unsorted or a sorted T cell fraction (not recorded which). The receptors originated from a male donor with ankylosing spondylitis. Both conserved end residues are part of each CDR3. D genes are given only for firm matches. Rows may omit the clone size; those that give it use once, few, many or a size class.

j_call,d_call,v_call,clone_size,cdr3_nt,cdr3_aa
TRBJ2-7,TRBD2,TRBV29-1,few,TGCAGCGTGCGGGAGGCAGCCTACGAGCAGTACTTC,CSVREAAYEQYF
TRBJ1-3,.,TRBV18,.,TGTGCCAGCTCACCATTGGCGAATCTCGCTGGAAACACCATATATTTT,CASSPLANLAGNTIYF
TRBJ2-6,.,TRBV7-2,.,TGTGCCAGCAGATCACAGGGCCTGTTCTCTGGGGCCAACGTCCTGACTTTC,CASRSQGLFSGANVLTF
TRBJ2-7,TRBD1,TRBV28,few,TGTGCCAGCAGTCCGGGACAGGGTGACGACGAGCAGTACTTC,CASSPGQGDDEQYF
TRBJ1-2,.,TRBV10-3,few,TGTGCCATCAGTGAGTTCAAAGAGGGCTATGGCTACACCTTC,CAISEFKEGYGYTF
TRBJ2-1,.,TRBV6-5,few,TGTGCCAGCAGTTCACAGGGCCCCTACAATGAGCAGTTCTTC,CASSSQGPYNEQFF
TRBJ2-3,TRBD2,TRBV4-2,.,TGTGCCAGCAGCCAAGGATTAGCGGGGGCCCTCAGCACAGATACGCAGTATTTT,CASSQGLAGALSTDTQYF
TRBJ2-3,.,TRBV15,.,TGTGCCACCAGCAGACACTTCCGAGATACGCAGTATTTT,CATSRHFRDTQYF
TRBJ1-1,.,TRBV29-1,.,TGCAGCGTTGGGGATCAAGGCACTGAAGCTTTCTTT,CSVGDQGTEAFF
TRBJ2-7,.,TRBV6-5,few,TGTGCCAGCAGTTACGGGGGTCCCTACGAGCAGTACTTC,CASSYGGPYEQYF
TRBJ1-2,.,TRBV4-1,many,TGCGCCAGCAGCCAAGAGAGGCACTATGGCTACACCTTC,CASSQERHYGYTF
TRBJ2-1,TRBD2,TRBV7-3,.,TGTGCCAGCAGCTTAGTGGCGGGGGGGCGGAATGAGCAGTTCTTC,CASSLVAGGRNEQFF
TRBJ1-2,.,TRBV29-1,many,TGCAGCGTGGATCACCCGGGGGATGGCTACACCTTC,CSVDHPGDGYTF
TRBJ2-1,TRBD2,TRBV27,many,TGTGCCAGCAGTTACGGACTAGCGGGGAATCACAATGAGCAGTTCTTC,CASSYGLAGNHNEQFF
TRBJ2-3,.,TRBV5-5,.,TGTGCCAGCAGCTTGTGGCACACAGATACGCAGTATTTT,CASSLWHTDTQYF
TRBJ2-3,.,TRBV20-1,few,TGCAGTGCTAGTGTCACGGTAGGAGGGAGCCGTGATACGCAGTATTTT,CSASVTVGGSRDTQYF
TRBJ2-7,.,TRBV20-1,.,TGCAGTGCTGGGCCCATGGTCCCTCATCATTACGAGCAGTACTTC,CSAGPMVPHHYEQYF
TRBJ2-7,TRBD1,TRBV6-1,many,TGTGCCAGCAGAAGGGACAGGGGATCCTACGAGCAGTACTTC,CASRRDRGSYEQYF
TRBJ2-5,.,TRBV7-8,few,TGTGCCAGCAGCTTTCGCGGGGTCCGGGAGACCCAGTACTTC,CASSFRGVRETQYF
TRBJ2-7,.,TRBV5-5,few,TGTGCCAGCAGCTTGCTCAGAGGGGATACTTACGAGCAGTACTTC,CASSLLRGDTYEQYF
TRBJ2-5,TRBD1,TRBV29-1,many,TGCAGCGTTGAGGACAGGGTCCAAGAGACCCAGTACTTC,CSVEDRVQETQYF
TRBJ2-7,.,TRBV12-3/TRBV12-4,.,TGTGCCAGCAGTTTGTGGGGGGGCGGCGACTACGAGCAGTACTTC,CASSLWGGGDYEQYF
TRBJ1-1,.,TRBV12-3/TRBV12-4,few,TGTGCCAGCAGCCCAGGTGGAGCGAACACTGAAGCTTTCTTT,CASSPGGANTEAFF
TRBJ2-3,.,TRBV7-8,.,TGTGCCAGCAGCCTGAGACATGGGACAGATACGCAGTATTTT,CASSLRHGTDTQYF
TRBJ1-2,.,TRBV4-2,many,TGTGCCAGCAGCCAACTATCCTCGGGCTACACCTTC,CASSQLSSGYTF
TRBJ1-6,.,TRBV15,once,TGTGCCACCGGCGGGACCTTGGAATCACCCCTCCACTTT,CATGGTLESPLHF
TRBJ1-5,TRBD1,TRBV12-3/TRBV12-4,many,TGTGCCAGCAGCCACATTGCCGGACAGGTAAAACAGCCCCAGCATTTT,CASSHIAGQVKQPQHF
TRBJ2-5,.,TRBV6-1,.,TGTGCCAGCAGTCCCGGACGGGGGGCCATTCTTATAGAGGAGACCCAGTACTTC,CASSPGRGAILIEETQYF
TRBJ2-2,TRBD2,TRBV9,few,TGTGCCAGCAGCGTAGGACTAGCGGGTCGGACCGGGGAGCTGTTTTTT,CASSVGLAGRTGELFF
TRBJ2-5,TRBD2,TRBV6-5,.,TGTGCCAGCAGTTACTGGCTAGCGGGGGTAGTCGCCCAGTACTTC,CASSYWLAGVVAQYF
TRBJ2-5,.,TRBV24-1,.,TGTGCCACCAGTGACCGAGACCGGGGAGAGCCGGAGACCCAGTACTTC,CATSDRDRGEPETQYF
TRBJ1-4,.,TRBV6-5,.,TGTGCCAGCAGTTATGGAGGGCCCGGTGAAAAACTGTTTTTT,CASSYGGPGEKLFF
TRBJ1-6,.,TRBV20-1,many,TGCAGTGCCCTGAGACCGACAAAACCCCTCCACTTT,CSALRPTKPLHF
TRBJ1-4,.,TRBV6-2/TRBV6-3,few,TGTGCCAGCACCCCTGGGGGCGTCGGTGAAAAACTGTTTTTT,CASTPGGVGEKLFF
TRBJ1-2,TRBD1,TRBV20-1,.,TGCAGTGCTAGAGATAACAGGGGGCAGGGGTATGGCTACACCTTC,CSARDNRGQGYGYTF
TRBJ2-7,.,TRBV28,many,TGTGCCAGCATCAACAGCCCGGGGAGAGGGGCCTACGAGCAGTACTTC,CASINSPGRGAYEQYF
TRBJ2-3,TRBD1,TRBV5-5,few,TGTGCCAGCAAAGACAGGGAAAGACTGAGCACAGATACGCAGTATTTT,CASKDRERLSTDTQYF
TRBJ2-3,TRBD2,TRBV20-1,.,TGCAGTGCTAGAGGGACTAGCGCTAGCACAGATACGCAGTATTTT,CSARGTSASTDTQYF
TRBJ2-1,TRBD1,TRBV6-2/TRBV6-3,.,TGTGCCAGCAGTTACCCGGACAGGGGGTCCTACAATGAGCAGTTCTTC,CASSYPDRGSYNEQFF
TRBJ1-6,.,TRBV9,once,TGTGCCAGCAGCGGGACCCCGAAGGCACCCCTCCACTTT,CASSGTPKAPLHF
TRBJ2-2,.,TRBV5-1,many,TGCGCCAGCAGCTCGTTTCAGGGAACCGGGGAGCTGTTTTTT,CASSSFQGTGELFF
TRBJ2-3,TRBD1,TRBV4-3,.,TGCGCCTCGGGACAGGCCCTCACAGATACGCAGTATTTT,CASGQALTDTQYF
TRBJ2-5,TRBD2,TRBV7-2,few,TGTGCCAGCAGCTTAGGGGGACTAGCCGGAGCGGAGACCCAGTACTTC,CASSLGGLAGAETQYF
TRBJ1-2,TRBD1,TRBV7-2,few,TGTGCCAGCAGCCCTTTCGGACAGGGCTATGGCTACACCTTC,CASSPFGQGYGYTF
TRBJ1-1,.,TRBV5-6,.,TGTGCCAGCAGCCGGGCCTTGAGTGAAGCTTTCTTT,CASSRALSEAFF
TRBJ1-5,.,TRBV20-1,.,TGCAGTGCTAGAGATCCACAGGCAAATAGCAATCAGCCCCAGCATTTT,CSARDPQANSNQPQHF